This T cell receptor beta chain was retrieved from a study of blood T cells in healthy people across ages. Whole-study results and caveats: Getting older went along with TCR beta diversity per million T cells dropping roughly linearly. Researchers report that TCR beta diversity correlated strongly with naive T cell percentage.

Combining a sample-barcoded 5' primer with a J-beta primer mix, a second PCR ran for roughly 7 to 12 cycles. Researchers report that a template-switch adaptor with 12 random nucleotides tagged each cDNA molecule. TCRdb re-derived calls from the 5' RACE reads in MiXCR, one entry per CDR3 protein. This sample carries around 970,000 distinct CDR3 sequences, about 53% of them seen once, and the ten largest clones take roughly 23%. In regard to this clonotype: The antigen remains undetermined.

Germline values: CDR1 SGHVS, CDR2 FQNEAQ. The ends were cut back, 5 bases at V and 2 bases at J, with 15 bases in the middle. The CDR3 runs to 16 residues. The V gene is TRBV7-8, the J gene TRBJ1-4, with unresolved D. The sequencing input was blood. The TCR was taken from a woman aged 60-75 years in good health. The DNA of the CDR3 is TGTGCCAGCAGCCCGGTGGGTAGGACGACTAATGAAAAACTGTTTTTT. Translated: CASSPVGRTTNEKLFF.